This is a list of T cell receptor beta chains from one sample in a study of T-cell memory formation after mild COVID-19. In TCRdb, the 5' RACE reads were re-called with MiXCR into one record per CDR3 protein. The sample has around 530,000 distinct CDR3 sequences; about 20% are singletons. Sequencing was performed on PBMCs or a T cell subset sorted from them (not recorded which). The receptors stem from an adult woman who had mild COVID-19 (a few samples of this study predate the infection). Cell type and time point are not known. Both conserved end residues are part of each CDR3. The D gene is left open where the match is weak. Clone size, where shown, is once, few, many, or a class for clones that have expanded.

.	TRBV7-8	TRBJ2-2	TRBD1	CASSHLGQGVHGELFF	TGTGCCAGCAGCCACCTCGGACAGGGGGTTCACGGGGAGCTGTTTTTT
.	TRBV12-3/TRBV12-4	TRBJ1-1	.	CASTQWAGREQGAFF	TGTGCCAGCACCCAGTGGGCAGGTCGTGAACAGGGAGCTTTCTTT
few	TRBV7-9	TRBJ2-1	TRBD1	CASSLGQGAPNEQFF	TGTGCCAGCAGCCTGGGACAGGGGGCGCCCAATGAGCAGTTCTTC
few	TRBV6-2/TRBV6-3	TRBJ2-1	TRBD2	CASSSTQGGSSGEQFF	TGTGCCAGCAGTTCTACCCAGGGCGGGAGTTCTGGTGAGCAGTTCTTC
few	TRBV11-2	TRBJ1-2	.	CASSFEGTNGYTF	TGTGCCAGCAGCTTTGAGGGCACGAATGGCTACACCTTC
once	TRBV27	TRBJ2-7	TRBD1	CASSWDRTHYEQYF	TGTGCCAGCAGTTGGGACAGGACCCACTACGAGCAGTACTTC
.	TRBV20-1	TRBJ2-7	TRBD2	CSARDISSGRTNYEQYF	TGCAGTGCTAGAGATATCTCTTCCGGGAGGACCAACTACGAGCAGTACTTC
few	TRBV7-3	TRBJ2-2	TRBD1	CASSSSIDRGRAGELFF	TGTGCCAGCAGCTCATCCATTGACAGGGGGCGCGCCGGGGAGCTGTTTTTT
many	TRBV6-6	TRBJ2-3	.	CASRNTDTQYF	TGTGCCAGCAGAAACACAGATACGCAGTATTTT
.	TRBV5-4	TRBJ2-3	.	CASSSPHRDTQYF	TGTGCCAGCAGCTCCCCACACCGGGATACGCAGTATTTT